What follows are 27 T cell receptor beta chains derived from one specimen sequenced in a study of cytomegalovirus exposure and HLA in healthy donors. Primers for the PCR totalled 60 Vbeta and 13 Jbeta. Some clones are missing from TCRdb's copy, which holds only in-frame ones; the method was immunoSEQ multiplex PCR. The table has 90,000 to 150,000 clones, around 79% seen once; the top ten hold more than 1.4%. The specimen was PBMCs. Receptors originate from a woman aged 18-29 years in good health and CMV-seronegative.

V gene TRBV5-6 combines with J gene TRBJ1-2, with a tentative D call TRBD1 (6 bases). V was clipped by 7 bases and J by 8 bases, with 21 bases between them. This CDR3 has 14 residues. CDR1 and CDR2 from the germline V gene are SGHDT and YYEEEE. The CDR3 bases are TGTGCCAGCTGGCTCAACAGGGTGATGACGGGCTACACCTTC. This gives the protein CASWLNRVMTGYTF.

V and J are TRBV6-1 and TRBJ2-1; no reliable D call. Trimming removed 6 bases from V and 3 bases from J, with 12 bases in between. Germline values: CDR1 MNHNS, CDR2 SASEGT. The CDR3 runs to 14 residues. The CDR3 spells CASRAAGFYNEQFF. The CDR3 DNA reads TGTGCCAGCAGGGCCGCCGGGTTCTACAATGAGCAGTTCTTC.

The chain uses TRBV10-2 and TRBJ2-7, with a possible D match to TRBD2 (6 bases). This CDR3 contains 16 residues. The germline CDR1 and CDR2 sequences are WSHSY and SAAADI. The V end was cut by 1 base, the J end by 0 bases, with 13 bases between. CDR3 sequence: CASSEWGLESSYEQYF. The CDR3 nucleotides are TGCGCCAGCAGTGAGTGGGGACTGGAAAGCTCCTACGAGCAGTACTTC.

The V gene is TRBV7-9, the J gene TRBJ2-7, with 8 bases matching TRBD2. The CDR3 extends over 13 amino acids. The germline gives CDR1 SEHNR, CDR2 FQNEAQ (reference sequence). Trimming cost V 7 bases and J 3 bases; bases outside gene matches: 5. The chain's CDR3 is CASNPGGYYEQYF. As DNA, the CDR3 is TGTGCCAGCAACCCGGGAGGGTACTACGAGCAGTACTTC.

This sequence joins TRBV30 and TRBJ1-2, with no clear D. The CDR3 is made up of 12 amino acids. Germline V lookup: CDR1 GTSNPN, CDR2 SVGIG (reference sequence). Written as DNA, the CDR3 is TGTGCTAGGAGGTCCACGGACTATGGCTACACCTTC. This translates into CARRSTDYGYTF.

V is TRBV4-1 and J is TRBJ1-4; perhaps TRBD1 as D (6 bases). Germline-derived CDR1 and CDR2 are MGHRA and YSYEKL. This CDR3 is 16 amino acids long. V was shortened by 2 bases and J by 6 bases, with 16 bases between the two germline ends. CDR3 in DNA: TGCGCCAGCAGCCAACTCTTACAGGGTAAAGATGAAAAACTGTTTTTT. It translates to CASSQLLQGKDEKLFF.

The rearrangement links TRBV9 to TRBJ1-2; 7 bases align to TRBD1. J lost 8 bases, V lost 2 bases, and 12 bases had no gene match. CDR1 SGDLS and CDR2 YYNGEE come from the germline V gene. The CDR3 is made up of 15 amino acids. The CDR3 bases are TGTGCCAGCAGCGTCTTTAGACAGGGCGAGGGGGGCTACACCTTC. It codes for CASSVFRQGEGGYTF. The complete variable domain, with remaining parts taken from reference TRBV9 and TRBJ1-2, reads DSGVTQTPKHLITATGQRVTLRCSPRSGDLSVYWYQQSLDQGLQFLIQYYNGEERAKGNILERFSAQQFPDLHSELNLSSLELGDSALYFCASSVFRQGEGGYTFGSGTRLTVV.

The chain combines TRBV19 with TRBJ2-5; D perhaps matches TRBD2 (7 bases). There are 16 residues in the CDR3. The V end lost 4 bases, the J end lost 4 bases, and 19 bases lay between the germline ends. Germline V gene lookup returns CDR1 LNHDA and CDR2 SQIVND (reference sequence). The CDR3 sequence: CASSTRGGAAPETQYF. In nucleotides, the CDR3 is TGTGCCAGTAGTACTCGAGGGGGGGCTGCCCCAGAGACCCAGTACTTC.

The chain recombines TRBV6-5 with TRBJ1-2; D perhaps matches TRBD1 (6 bases). This CDR3 has 15 amino acids. Germline assignment: CDR1 MNHEY and CDR2 SVGAGI. V dropped 2 bases and J dropped 0 bases, with 10 bases sitting between them. CDR3 sequence (DNA): TGTGCCAGCAGTTACGGTGGGGGCTCTAACTATGGCTACACCTTC. It encodes CASSYGGGSNYGYTF.

CDR3 protein: CASSVAGGPPGGQYF. In DNA, the CDR3 is TGTGCCAGCAGCGTAGCGGGAGGCCCACCGGGGGGGCAGTATTTT. The V gene is TRBV9, the J gene TRBJ2-3; TRBD2 matches 7 bases. Looked up from germline, CDR1 is SGDLS and CDR2 is YYNGEE. Trimming at V came to 0 bases and at J to 11 bases, leaving 12 bases not matched to a gene. CDR3 size: 15 residues. The full variable domain, with the rest looked up from reference TRBV9 and TRBJ2-3, is DSGVTQTPKHLITATGQRVTLRCSPRSGDLSVYWYQQSLDQGLQFLIQYYNGEERAKGNILERFSAQQFPDLHSELNLSSLELGDSALYFCASSVAGGPPGGQYFGPGTRLTVL.

Only a few counts were recorded for this clone. This chain joins TRBV5-1 and TRBJ2-6; D gene unclear. Per germline, CDR1 SGHRS and CDR2 YFSETQ. The CDR3 length is 16 residues. V lost 3 bases and J 0 bases, leaving 10 bases between the germline ends. This CDR3 reads CASSSTASSGANVLTF. The DNA for the CDR3 is TGCGCCAGCAGCTCCACAGCCAGCTCTGGGGCCAACGTCCTGACTTTC. Based on the CDR3 plus reference TRBV5-1 and TRBJ2-6, the full variable domain is KAGVTQTPRYLIKTRGQQVTLSCSPISGHRSVSWYQQTPGQGLQFLFEYFSETQRNKGNFPGRFSGRQFSNSRSEMNVSTLELGDSALYLCASSSTASSGANVLTFGAGSRLTVL.

The J gene is TRBJ2-7, the V gene TRBV5-6; D might be TRBD2 (6 bases). The CDR3 consists of 14 residues. Germline V gene sequence: CDR1 SGHDT, CDR2 YYEEEE. V gave up 5 bases and J gave up 9 bases, with 21 bases separating them. CDR3 bases: TGTGCCAGCAGTCTACAAAGGGCTAGCGACGGGCAGTACTTC. This sequence encodes CASSLQRASDGQYF.

The V call is TRBV30, the J call TRBJ2-2; D possibly corresponds to TRBD1 (5 bases). The V gene lost 0 bases and the J gene lost 3 bases, with 8 bases spanning the gap. Per the germline V gene, CDR1 is GTSNPN and CDR2 is SVGIG (reference sequence). The CDR3 consists of 14 residues. The CDR3 sequence is CAWSVGVHTGELFF. The CDR3 DNA follows: TGTGCCTGGAGTGTAGGGGTGCACACCGGGGAGCTGTTTTTT.

The CDR3 here is CASSLDGPGFNEQFF. The DNA of the CDR3 is TGCGCCAGCAGCTTGGATGGGCCCGGATTCAATGAGCAGTTCTTC. V usage is TRBV5-1 and J usage is TRBJ2-1; D call uncertain. This CDR3 region has 15 residues. Germline lookup yields CDR1 SGHRS and CDR2 YFSETQ. V was trimmed by 0 bases and J by 6 bases, leaving 13 bases between them.

V gene TRBV14 combines with J gene TRBJ2-7; D is uncertain. Germline V gene lookup returns CDR1 SGHDN and CDR2 FVKESK. CDR3 size: 13 residues. Trimming pared 3 bases from V and 6 bases from J, leaving 12 bases between. CDR3: CASSQTSRTEQYF. CDR3 nucleotides: TGTGCCAGCAGCCAGACTTCACGTACCGAGCAGTACTTC.

This sequence joins TRBV7-9 and TRBJ2-7; TRBD2 agrees at 10 bases. CDR3 size: 16 residues. V gave up 5 bases and J gave up 3 bases; unmatched junction bases: 10. Germline lookup yields CDR1 SEHNR and CDR2 FQNEAQ (reference sequence). CDR3 region: CASSTLEASGSYEQYF. DNA of the CDR3: TGTGCCAGCAGCACGCTAGAGGCTAGCGGGAGCTACGAGCAGTACTTC.

The chain combines TRBV4-1 with TRBJ1-4; 7 nucleotides match TRBD1. Germline CDR1 and CDR2: MGHRA and YSYEKL. This CDR3 spans 15 amino acids. Unmatched junction bases numbered 3, after V lost 0 bases and J lost 5 bases. CDR3 DNA: TGCGCCAGCAGCCAAGAGCAACAGGGGAATGAAAAACTGTTTTTT. Encoded protein: CASSQEQQGNEKLFF.

V and J are TRBV6-5 and TRBJ1-3; no definite D call. With 4 bases removed from V and 4 bases from J, the gap between germline ends came to 14 bases. Germline V gene sequence: CDR1 MNHEY, CDR2 SVGAGI. The CDR3 is 15 amino acids. The CDR3 region has the DNA TGTGCCAGCAGTTCTACGGGTCCCCGCGGAAACACCATATATTTT. Its protein is CASSSTGPRGNTIYF.

This clone has only a few counts. The V gene is TRBV5-1, the J gene TRBJ2-1, with D possibly being TRBD2 (6 bases). Germline assignment: CDR1 SGHRS and CDR2 YFSETQ. The V and J ends lost 5 bases and 0 bases respectively, with 12 bases between them. This CDR3 has 15 residues. The CDR3 loop reads CASSREASSYNEQFF. The CDR3 DNA reads as TGCGCCAGCAGTAGGGAGGCTAGCTCCTACAATGAGCAGTTCTTC.

This clone was seen only once. The J gene is TRBJ2-1, the V gene TRBV12-5, with no clear D. Germline CDR1 LGHNT, CDR2 FRNRAP. The CDR3 extends over 14 amino acids. The V end was cut by 6 bases, the J end by 3 bases, with 12 bases between. The CDR3: CASGAQRNYNEQFF. The DNA of the CDR3 is TGTGCTAGTGGCGCGCAGAGGAACTACAATGAGCAGTTCTTC.

The chain combines TRBV27 with TRBJ2-7, with 10 bases matching TRBD1. The CDR3 length is 16 residues. Germline CDR1 reads MNHEY; CDR2 reads SMNVEV (reference sequence). V gave up 5 bases and J gave up 3 bases; unmatched junction bases: 10. DNA for the CDR3: TGTGCCAGCAGTCCCTCGACAGGGGGCAAGCACTACGAGCAGTACTTC. Its protein is CASSPSTGGKHYEQYF.

The rearrangement links TRBV14 to TRBJ2-7; the D gene is possibly TRBD2 (5 bases). Trimming removed 5 bases at V and 0 bases at J, with 11 bases between. Germline values: CDR1 SGHDN, CDR2 FVKESK. This CDR3 spans 14 amino acids. The CDR3 spells CASSWTGNSYEQYF. The CDR3 nucleotides are TGTGCCAGCAGCTGGACCGGGAACTCCTACGAGCAGTACTTC.

The chain links TRBV2 to TRBJ2-4; 7 bases are a match to TRBD1. Germline CDR1 reads SNHLY; CDR2 reads FYNNEI. The CDR3 has 15 residues. V shed 10 bases and J 2 bases; nucleotides not matched to a gene: 11. Here the CDR3 reads CATSEKGATKNIQYF. CDR3 coding DNA: TGTGCCACCTCCGAGAAGGGGGCAACCAAAAACATTCAGTACTTC.

The chain employs TRBV5-6 and TRBJ1-4; tentatively, D is TRBD1 (5 bases). The CDR3 spans 13 residues. CDR1 and CDR2 (germline): SGHDT, YYEEEE. The V gene lost 5 bases and the J gene lost 5 bases, with 10 bases spanning the gap. The CDR3 sequence is CASRLQENEKLFF. Here the CDR3 DNA reads TGTGCCAGCAGATTACAGGAAAATGAAAAACTGTTTTTT.

A few counts support this clone. The V call is TRBV6-4, the J call TRBJ2-3; 8 bases are a match to TRBD2. The CDR3 totals 14 residues. Germline loops: CDR1 MRHNA, CDR2 SNTAGT. V gave up 6 bases and J gave up 0 bases; unmatched junction bases: 2. CDR3 loop: CASSLAGSTDTQYF. Here the CDR3 DNA reads TGTGCCAGCAGCCTAGCGGGCAGCACAGATACGCAGTATTTT.

This rearrangement joins TRBV6-5 to TRBJ1-2; D gene unclear. V was shortened by 2 bases and J by 2 bases, with 9 bases between the two germline ends. CDR3 length: 14 amino acids. Germline V gene sequence: CDR1 MNHEY, CDR2 SVGAGI. CDR3 nucleotides: TGTGCCAGCAGTTACCGGACGGGAAACTATGGCTACACCTTC. This gives the protein CASSYRTGNYGYTF.

Here the CDR3 reads CASSQDPRAGGKYEQFF. CDR3 in DNA: TGTGCCAGCAGCCAAGATCCCAGAGCGGGAGGGAAATATGAGCAGTTCTTC. The chain recombines TRBV14 with TRBJ2-1, with 10 positions matching TRBD2. The CDR3 totals 17 residues. Trimming took 0 bases from V and 8 from J; bases not matched to a gene: 10. Germline CDR1 SGHDN, CDR2 FVKESK.